A selection of T cell receptor beta chains follows, all from one sample in a study of persistence of HIV-infected CD4 T cells. Their antigens are not known. Only in-frame clones appear in the TCRdb table, and some are missing; sequencing was by immunoSEQ multiplex PCR. The profile shows 15,000 to 20,000 clones, about 61% of them singletons. The input for sequencing was CD4+ T cells sorted from PBMCs after approximately 20-hour stimulation, taken from a patient who received antiretroviral therapy. These receptors all come from an adult woman with HIV who was CMV-seropositive. Both conserved end residues are part of each CDR3. A D gene is named only where the DNA matches it firmly. Some rows have no size entry. The others give once, few or many, or a class for an expanded clone.

TRBV6-1	TRBJ1-3	TRBD1	-	CASSVTGTGVGNTIYF	TGTGCCAGCAGTGTAACCGGGACAGGGGTTGGAAACACCATATATTTT
TRBV6-5	TRBJ1-1	-	once	CASRRLLTGNTEAFF	TGTGCCAGCAGGCGCCTCTTGACAGGAAACACTGAAGCTTTCTTT
TRBV29-1	TRBJ2-6	-	few	CSVAPGSGANVLTF	TGCAGCGTTGCTCCGGGCTCTGGGGCCAACGTCCTGACTTTC
TRBV6-5	TRBJ2-5	-	-	CASSQRRGGGETQYF	TGTGCCAGCTCCCAGAGGAGGGGGGGCGGAGAGACCCAGTACTTC
TRBV6-5	TRBJ2-1	TRBD2	-	CASTSGGAGVEQFF	TGTGCCAGCACCTCGGGGGGGGCAGGGGTTGAGCAGTTCTTC
TRBV4-1	TRBJ1-4	TRBD1	-	CASSPWGQGATNEKLFF	TGCGCCAGCAGCCCCTGGGGGCAGGGGGCAACTAATGAAAAACTGTTTTTT
TRBV27	TRBJ1-2	-	few	CASREPGGKVGYTF	TGTGCCAGCAGGGAGCCGGGGGGCAAGGTTGGCTACACCTTC
TRBV12-5	TRBJ1-2	-	-	CASGLVGSYGYTF	TGTGCTAGTGGTTTGGTAGGGAGCTATGGCTACACCTTC
TRBV5-4	TRBJ1-4	-	-	CASSRNVGEKLFF	TGTGCCAGCAGCCGAAACGTAGGTGAAAAACTGTTTTTT
TRBV12-3/TRBV12-4	TRBJ1-2	-	once	CASGHGTLVGYTF	TGTGCCAGTGGACACGGAACATTAGTTGGCTACACCTTC
TRBV5-4	TRBJ2-2	-	-	CASSAGQRNTGELFF	TGTGCCAGCAGCGCGGGACAGAGGAACACCGGGGAGCTGTTTTTT
TRBV9	TRBJ1-1	-	few	CASSVFGTEAFF	TGTGCCAGCAGCGTGTTTGGCACTGAAGCTTTCTTT
TRBV7-7	TRBJ2-6	TRBD2	-	CASSLAGGSANVLTF	TGTGCTAGCAGCTTAGCGGGGGGCAGCGCCAACGTCCTGACTTTC
TRBV27	TRBJ2-7	TRBD1	few	CASSTITGQGNHEQYF	TGTGCCAGCAGTACTATAACGGGACAGGGGAACCACGAGCAGTACTTC
TRBV7-8	TRBJ2-1	-	-	CASSPEVDNEQFF	TGTGCCAGCAGCCCAGAGGTCGACAATGAGCAGTTCTTC
TRBV7-9	TRBJ1-6	-	few	CASSLERGVNSPLHF	TGTGCCAGCAGCTTAGAGAGGGGTGTTAATTCACCCCTCCACTTT
TRBV5-1	TRBJ1-1	-	-	CASSSVLSQGNTEAFF	TGCGCCAGCAGCTCAGTCCTATCACAGGGTAACACTGAAGCTTTCTTT
TRBV6-5	TRBJ2-5	TRBD2	-	CASSPQRGAETQYF	TGTGCCAGCAGTCCACAGCGGGGGGCCGAGACCCAGTACTTC
TRBV2	TRBJ1-5	TRBD1	-	CASSERQGHNQPQHF	TGTGCCAGCAGTGAACGACAGGGACACAATCAGCCCCAGCATTTT
TRBV9	TRBJ1-1	-	few	CASSFGQMNTEAFF	TGTGCCAGCAGCTTCGGACAGATGAACACTGAAGCTTTCTTT
TRBV30	TRBJ1-2	-	-	CAWSVQAVGYTF	TGTGCCTGGAGTGTACAGGCGGTGGGCTACACCTTC
TRBV6-4	TRBJ2-2	TRBD1	-	CASSRDSSASTGELFF	TGTGCCAGCAGTCGGGACAGCTCCGCGAGCACCGGGGAGCTGTTTTTT
TRBV6-5	TRBJ1-5	-	-	CASRPGTVSQPQHF	TGTGCCAGCAGACCTGGGACGGTCAGTCAGCCCCAGCATTTT
TRBV7-2	TRBJ1-3	-	-	CASSLVGLSSGNTIYF	TGTGCCAGCAGCTTAGTAGGCCTCAGCTCTGGAAACACCATATATTTT
TRBV19	TRBJ1-4	-	-	CASSPPDRVWKLFF	TGTGCCAGTAGCCCGCCGGACAGAGTATGGAAACTGTTTTTT
TRBV5-1	TRBJ2-3	-	-	CASSLRGMGGDTQYF	TGCGCCAGCAGCTTGCGGGGAATGGGAGGTGATACGCAGTATTTT
TRBV6-6	TRBJ1-1	TRBD1	-	CASNLRTGNTEAFF	TGTGCCAGCAATCTCCGGACAGGAAACACTGAAGCTTTCTTT
TRBV5-8	TRBJ1-6	-	medium-sized	CASSRLSPLHF	TGTGCCAGCAGTCGACTGTCACCCCTCCACTTT
TRBV19	TRBJ1-1	TRBD1	-	CASSLGQGAHTEAFF	TGTGCCAGTAGTTTGGGACAGGGGGCCCACACTGAAGCTTTCTTT
TRBV4-2	TRBJ1-5	-	-	CASSRDTNQPQHF	TGTGCCAGCAGCCGGGACACTAATCAGCCCCAGCATTTT
TRBV18	TRBJ2-7	TRBD1	-	CASSPTTGSSYEQYF	TGTGCCAGCTCACCCACGACAGGGAGCTCCTACGAGCAGTACTTC
TRBV30	TRBJ1-1	-	-	CAWTRPGMNTEAFF	TGTGCCTGGACCCGGCCAGGGATGAACACTGAAGCTTTCTTT
TRBV12-5	TRBJ1-1	-	-	CASGTLGATEAFF	TGTGCTAGTGGTACACTAGGGGCCACTGAAGCTTTCTTT
TRBV5-1	TRBJ1-3	-	-	CASSLVPVANSGNTIYF	TGCGCCAGCAGCTTGGTCCCGGTGGCCAACTCTGGAAACACCATATATTTT
TRBV14	TRBJ2-3	-	few	CASGTLGGTQYF	TGTGCCAGCGGGACGCTCGGGGGTACGCAGTATTTT
TRBV7-6	TRBJ2-4	-	-	CASSSGTQNIQYF	TGTGCCAGCAGCTCCGGGACGCAAAACATTCAGTACTTC
TRBV19	TRBJ2-1	-	few	CASSWGYNEQFF	TGTGCCAGTAGTTGGGGGTACAATGAGCAGTTCTTC
TRBV4-2	TRBJ2-7	TRBD2	-	CASSQRGDEQYF	TGTGCCAGCAGCCAGCGGGGGGACGAGCAGTACTTC
TRBV5-8	TRBJ2-1	-	-	CASSYTGFAVVYNEQFF	TGTGCCAGCAGCTATACAGGGTTTGCGGTAGTATACAATGAGCAGTTCTTC
TRBV9	TRBJ2-2	-	-	CASSVRLQGSANTGELFF	TGTGCCAGCAGCGTAAGGCTTCAGGGGTCGGCGAACACCGGGGAGCTGTTTTTT
TRBV2	TRBJ2-3	-	-	CASSEGRGRRTDTQYF	TGTGCCAGCAGTGAGGGGCGAGGAAGGCGCACAGATACGCAGTATTTT
TRBV30	TRBJ2-1	TRBD2	medium-sized	CAWRNLAGGVEQFF	TGTGCCTGGAGAAACCTAGCGGGGGGCGTTGAGCAGTTCTTC
TRBV4-2	TRBJ2-5	TRBD1	-	CASSQEVRGTEETQYF	TGTGCCAGCAGCCAAGAGGTGAGGGGGACAGAAGAGACCCAGTACTTC
TRBV7-9	TRBJ1-2	TRBD1	-	CASSSLRQGARGNYGYTF	TGTGCCAGCAGCTCACTCCGACAGGGGGCGCGGGGTAACTATGGCTACACCTTC
TRBV6-5	TRBJ1-5	TRBD1	-	CASSEGQGGNQPQHF	TGTGCCAGCAGCGAGGGACAGGGCGGGAATCAGCCCCAGCATTTT
TRBV4-1	TRBJ2-1	-	-	CASSQGSGHSYNEQFF	TGCGCCAGCAGCCAAGGTAGCGGACACTCCTACAATGAGCAGTTCTTC
TRBV4-1	TRBJ1-6	TRBD1	-	CASSSGTVNSPLHF	TGCGCCAGCAGCTCCGGGACAGTCAATTCACCCCTCCACTTT
TRBV5-1	TRBJ1-1	TRBD1	-	CASTTMVGQGASGTEAFF	TGCGCCAGCACGACGATGGTAGGACAGGGAGCCTCGGGCACTGAAGCTTTCTTT
TRBV25-1	TRBJ2-2	-	-	CASSPRAGELFF	TGTGCCAGCAGTCCCCGGGCCGGGGAGCTGTTTTTT
TRBV7-9	TRBJ2-1	TRBD1	-	CASSMTGTVGDEQFF	TGTGCCAGCAGCATGACCGGGACAGTTGGCGATGAGCAGTTCTTC
TRBV2	TRBJ2-2	TRBD1	-	CASSETGGAFGELFF	TGTGCCAGCAGTGAAACAGGGGGCGCTTTCGGGGAGCTGTTTTTT
TRBV27	TRBJ2-1	TRBD2	once	CASSHGTTTYNEQFF	TGTGCCAGCAGTCATGGGACTACTACCTACAATGAGCAGTTCTTC
TRBV7-8	TRBJ1-5	-	-	CASSLEFGQPQHF	TGTGCCAGCAGCTTAGAGTTTGGTCAGCCCCAGCATTTT
TRBV10-3	TRBJ2-2	TRBD1	-	CAISQQGGQGELFF	TGTGCCATCAGCCAACAGGGGGGCCAGGGGGAGCTGTTTTTT